This T cell receptor (beta chain) was obtained from a study of CD8 T cells in ankylosing spondylitis. Study-level results: Blood of patients with ankylosing spondylitis appeared to be characterized by a TCR beta motif of seven or eight highly homologous variants. Significant enrichment of disease-linked clones was reported in matched ankylosing spondylitis synovial fluid.

With molecular barcodes, quantitative 5'-RACE was used to make the TCR beta libraries. TCRdb called the 5' RACE reads again in MiXCR, with one record for every CDR3 protein. Among approximately 100,000 distinct CDR3 sequences listed, roughly 8.7% were seen once. This clonotype was picked up a small number of times. Its antigen is currently unknown. The CDR3 loop spans 14 amino acids. Germline V CDR1 and CDR2: SEHNR, FQNEAQ (reference sequence). V was trimmed by 6 bases and J by 5 bases, leaving 16 bases between them. The clonotype comes from a male donor with ankylosing spondylitis or in good health (not recorded which). The sample comprised blood, either unsorted or a sorted T cell fraction (not recorded which). The V and J genes are TRBV7-9 and TRBJ2-5; D perhaps matches TRBD2 (5 bases). In nucleotides, the CDR3 is TGTGCCAGCAGGTCGCCCAGAGGGTATGAGACCCAGTACTTC. This encodes CASRSPRGYETQYF.